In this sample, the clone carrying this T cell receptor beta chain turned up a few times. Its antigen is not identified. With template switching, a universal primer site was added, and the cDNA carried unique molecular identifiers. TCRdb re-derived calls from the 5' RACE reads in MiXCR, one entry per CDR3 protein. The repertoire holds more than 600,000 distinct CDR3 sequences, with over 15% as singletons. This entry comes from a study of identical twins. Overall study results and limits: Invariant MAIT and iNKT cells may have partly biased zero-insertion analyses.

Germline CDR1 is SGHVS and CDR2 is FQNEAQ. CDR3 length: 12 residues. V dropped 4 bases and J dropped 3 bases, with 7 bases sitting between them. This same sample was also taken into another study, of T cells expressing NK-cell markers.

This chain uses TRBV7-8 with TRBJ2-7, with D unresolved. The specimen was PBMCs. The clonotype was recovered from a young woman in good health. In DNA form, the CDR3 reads TGTGCCAGCAGCTCCGATTACTACGAGCAGTACTTC. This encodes CASSSDYYEQYF.